This passage covers 21 T cell receptor beta chains from one sample sequenced in a study of OX40 agonist ivuxolimab in advanced cancers. TCRdb's copy holds only in-frame clones and misses some; the assay was immunoSEQ multiplex PCR. The sample shows roughly 61,000 clones, 92% of them seen only once. This specimen was CD4+ or CD8+ T cells sorted from blood, taken in a trial of the OX40 agonist ivuxolimab. The receptors shown here come from an adult with an advanced solid tumor such as melanoma, head and neck, liver or kidney cancer.

The rearrangement uses TRBV11-2 and TRBJ2-2, with TRBD1 matching 7 bases. The CDR3 has 15 residues. In germline, CDR1 is SGHAT, CDR2 FQNNGV. J was trimmed by 4 bases and V by 5 bases; bases with no gene match: 7. The CDR3 DNA follows: TGTGCCAGCAGCCTAGGGACAGTTGGCACCGGGGAGCTGTTTTTT. It specifies CASSLGTVGTGELFF.

The chain recombines TRBV7-9 with TRBJ2-7; a weak D match, TRBD1 (6 bases). Germline V gene lookup returns CDR1 SEHNR and CDR2 FQNEAQ (reference sequence). V was shortened by 3 bases and J by 2 bases, with 11 bases between the two germline ends. The CDR3 runs 14 residues. The CDR3: CASSFGGHTYEQYF. The CDR3 bases are TGTGCCAGCAGCTTTGGGGGACACACCTACGAGCAGTACTTC.

The chain carries TRBV5-6 and TRBJ2-7, with 14 nucleotides matching TRBD2. The V segment lost 3 bases and the J segment 3 bases; nucleotides outside the gene matches: 2. The CDR3 loop spans 15 amino acids. Germline CDR1 reads SGHDT; CDR2 reads YYEEEE. The DNA for the CDR3 is TGTGCCAGCAGCTACGGACTAGCGGGGGGCTACGAGCAGTACTTC. Amino acids: CASSYGLAGGYEQYF. The full variable domain, with the rest looked up from reference TRBV5-6 and TRBJ2-7, is DAGVTQSPTHLIKTRGQQVTLRCSPKSGHDTVSWYQQALGQGPQFIFQYYEEEERQRGNFPDRFSGHQFPNYSSELNVNALLLGDSALYLCASSYGLAGGYEQYFGPGTRLTVT.

The chain couples TRBV28 to TRBJ2-3; D assignment may be TRBD1 or TRBD2 (5 bases each). The CDR3 has 14 residues. V lost 8 bases and J lost 6, with 18 bases in between. Germline CDR1 reads MDHEN; CDR2 reads SYDVKM. The CDR3 DNA follows: TGTGCCAGCGGGGGTCGCGGTTTAGTGGATACGCAGTATTTT. Translated: CASGGRGLVDTQYF.

The chain carries TRBV6-6 and TRBJ1-1; D may be TRBD1 (6 bases). The CDR3 runs to 13 residues. With 7 bases removed from V and 4 bases from J, the gap between germline ends came to 13 bases. The germline V gene encodes CDR1 MNHNY and CDR2 SVGAGI (reference sequence). The CDR3 is CASTYREVTEAFF. The CDR3 nucleotides read TGTGCCAGCACATACAGGGAAGTCACTGAAGCTTTCTTT.

This chain uses TRBV6-5 with TRBJ1-6, with D unclear. The germline V and J ends were trimmed by 2 bases and 4 bases, with 12 bases remaining between them. CDR3 length equals 16 residues. Germline-derived CDR1 and CDR2 are MNHEY and SVGAGI. The CDR3, as DNA: TGTGCCAGCAGTTACGAAGGAACGGTTTATAATTCACCCCTCCACTTT. Protein sequence: CASSYEGTVYNSPLHF.

The chain links TRBV9 to TRBJ2-7; D is unclear. The CDR3 has 11 residues. Between the trimmed V and J ends, which lost 0 bases and 6 bases, there was a span of 4 bases. Per germline, CDR1 SGDLS and CDR2 YYNGEE. DNA of the CDR3: TGTGCCAGCAGCGTAGGTCCCGAGCAGTACTTC. Protein: CASSVGPEQYF.

The rearrangement links TRBV4-1 to TRBJ1-1; D unclear. The germline gives CDR1 MGHRA, CDR2 YSYEKL. CDR3 length: 14 residues. With 0 bases removed from V and 3 bases from J, the gap between germline ends came to 8 bases. The CDR3 here is CASSQDGRYTEAFF. For the CDR3, the DNA is TGCGCCAGCAGCCAAGATGGCCGGTACACTGAAGCTTTCTTT.

The count of this clone is one. The chain is built from TRBV5-1 and TRBJ1-1; weak D call: TRBD1 (5 bases). Germline values: CDR1 SGHRS, CDR2 YFSETQ. The CDR3 extends over 13 amino acids. Trimming removed 5 bases at V and 2 bases at J, with 10 bases between. CDR3 protein: CASSPTDNTEAFF. The CDR3 nucleotides read TGCGCCAGCAGTCCGACAGATAACACTGAAGCTTTCTTT.

This clone occurred a few times. The chain employs TRBV6-5 and TRBJ2-7, with TRBD1 identical over 8 bases. The CDR3 sequence is 14 residues long. V trimming: 3 bases; J trimming: 7 bases; junction bases outside the gene matches: 8. The germline gives CDR1 MNHEY, CDR2 SVGAGI. The CDR3 DNA reads TGTGCCAGCAGTTATGGATCAGGGGGCAGGGAGCAGTACTTC. This encodes CASSYGSGGREQYF.

This clone was observed a handful of times. The chain carries TRBV10-3 and TRBJ2-7; maybe TRBD1 (5 bases). With 2 bases removed from V and 4 bases from J, the gap between germline ends came to 9 bases. CDR1 and CDR2 from the germline V gene are ENHRY and SYGVKD. The CDR3 is 13 amino acids. This CDR3 is CAISEMAGYEQYF. The CDR3, as DNA: TGTGCCATCAGTGAGATGGCAGGGTACGAGCAGTACTTC.

The J gene is TRBJ2-3, the V gene TRBV27; D remains unclear. The CDR3 has 17 residues. V lost 3 bases to trimming and J lost 3 bases, with 19 bases between them. Germline loops: CDR1 MNHEY, CDR2 SMNVEV (reference sequence). The DNA for the CDR3 is TGTGCCAGCAGTTTGAAGGGTGCCGGCATGGGGACAGATACGCAGTATTTT. It is translated as CASSLKGAGMGTDTQYF.

This chain joins TRBV28 and TRBJ1-5; perhaps TRBD1 as D (6 bases). V lost 3 bases to trimming and J lost 3 bases, with 12 bases between them. The CDR3 extends over 15 amino acids. CDR1 and CDR2 from the germline V gene are MDHEN and SYDVKM. DNA for the CDR3: TGTGCCAGCAGTTTTGAGGGGGTTCCCAATCAGCCCCAGCATTTT. It is translated as CASSFEGVPNQPQHF.

A single count supports this clone. The rearrangement uses TRBV28 and TRBJ2-1, with D uncertain. V was shortened by 6 bases and J by 0 bases, with 12 bases between the two germline ends. CDR1 and CDR2 (germline): MDHEN, SYDVKM. The CDR3 extends over 15 amino acids. The CDR3 protein is CASRGDKSSYNEQFF. CDR3 DNA: TGTGCCAGCAGAGGCGACAAGAGCTCCTACAATGAGCAGTTCTTC.

V and J are TRBV9 and TRBJ1-2; no clear D. The V end lost 3 bases, the J end lost 0 bases, and 3 bases lay between the germline ends. Germline assignment: CDR1 SGDLS and CDR2 YYNGEE. This CDR3 region has 12 residues. The CDR3 reads CASSGTNYGYTF. The CDR3 DNA is TGTGCCAGCAGCGGGACTAACTATGGCTACACCTTC.

This rearrangement joins TRBV2 to TRBJ1-1; 9 nucleotides line up with TRBD1. CDR1 SNHLY and CDR2 FYNNEI come from the germline V gene. The CDR3 loop spans 13 amino acids. Trimming removed 6 bases from V and 8 bases from J; junction bases left unmatched: 7. CDR3 in DNA: TGTGCCAGCAGCGACATACAGGGGGCCGAAGCTTTCTTT. It specifies CASSDIQGAEAFF.

This chain joins TRBV6-6 and TRBJ1-2; 7 nucleotides match TRBD1. The V gene's germline CDR1 is MNHNY and CDR2 SVGAGI (reference sequence). This CDR3 is 12 amino acids long. V lost 7 bases to trimming and J lost 8 bases; unmatched junction nucleotides: 7. The chain's CDR3 is CASIGQVGGYTF. The CDR3 coding sequence is TGTGCCAGCATCGGACAGGTCGGGGGCTACACCTTC.

This clone was recorded only once. The chain is built from TRBV6-5 and TRBJ2-7; D unresolved. Germline V gene sequence: CDR1 MNHEY, CDR2 SVGAGI. Trimming took 5 bases from V and 3 from J, leaving 11 bases between them. The CDR3 sequence is 13 residues long. CDR3 loop: CASSLRINYEQYF. The CDR3 DNA reads as TGTGCCAGCAGTCTCAGGATCAACTACGAGCAGTACTTC.

The chain couples TRBV6-5 to TRBJ2-3; possible D gene TRBD1, 6 bases. V was pared by 4 bases and J by 1 base, with 15 bases between. The CDR3 consists of 16 residues. Germline V lookup: CDR1 MNHEY, CDR2 SVGAGI. The DNA of the CDR3 is TGTGCCAGCAGTTGGGGGCCTGAACGGGGCACAGATACGCAGTATTTT. The encoded protein is CASSWGPERGTDTQYF.

This rearrangement joins TRBV20-1 to TRBJ2-7; D may be TRBD1 (5 bases). The CDR3 length is 11 residues. From germline, CDR1 is DFQATT and CDR2 SNEGSKA (reference sequence). Trimming removed 4 bases at V and 5 bases at J, with 9 bases between. In DNA, the CDR3 is TGCAGTGCTATGCAGGGTGACGAGCAGTACTTC. As protein: CSAMQGDEQYF.

The genes are TRBV6-5 and TRBJ2-7; either TRBD1 or TRBD2 may supply D (5 bases each). Deletions cut 5 bases from V and 4 bases from J, with 15 bases between. This CDR3 has 14 amino acids. Germline assignment: CDR1 MNHEY and CDR2 SVGAGI. The CDR3 loop reads CASSPDQGGYEQYF. In DNA form, the CDR3 reads TGTGCCAGCAGTCCTGATCAGGGCGGGTACGAGCAGTACTTC.